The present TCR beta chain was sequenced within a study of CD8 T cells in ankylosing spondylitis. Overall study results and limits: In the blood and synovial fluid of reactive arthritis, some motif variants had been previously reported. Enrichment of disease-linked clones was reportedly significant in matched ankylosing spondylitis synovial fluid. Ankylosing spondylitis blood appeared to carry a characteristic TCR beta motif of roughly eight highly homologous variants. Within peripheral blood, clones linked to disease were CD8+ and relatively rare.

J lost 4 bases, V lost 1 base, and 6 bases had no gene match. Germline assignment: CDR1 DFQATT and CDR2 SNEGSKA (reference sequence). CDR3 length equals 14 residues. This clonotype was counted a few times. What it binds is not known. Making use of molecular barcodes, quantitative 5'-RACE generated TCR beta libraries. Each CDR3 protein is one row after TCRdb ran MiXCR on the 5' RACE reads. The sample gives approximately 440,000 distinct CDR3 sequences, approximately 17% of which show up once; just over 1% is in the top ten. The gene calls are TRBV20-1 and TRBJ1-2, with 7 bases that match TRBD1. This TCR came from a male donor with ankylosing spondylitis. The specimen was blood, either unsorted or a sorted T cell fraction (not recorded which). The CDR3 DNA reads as TGCAGTGCTAGAGGCCAACAGGGGTCCTATGGCTACACCTTC. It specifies CSARGQQGSYGYTF.